This TCR beta chain was retrieved from a study of CD8+CD57+ T cells in acquired aplastic anemia. Study background: The average for DNA from sorted CD4+ and CD8+ cells was 3 to 3.5 ug. Healthy donors yielded some 9.9 million CD4+ cell reads on average.

According to the study, genomic DNA was the template for TCR beta VDJ and CDR3 profiling. MiXCR was run by TCRdb on the reads, yielding one entry per CDR3 protein. The sample has hundreds of thousands of distinct CDR3 sequences, about 70% seen once. In its sample, this clonotype was seen many times. Its antigen is unknown. Study-level points and caveats: CD8+ Simpson's diversity did not differ significantly between patients and controls. A set of twenty-nine CD8+ CDR3 sequences was shared between patients and controls, and these sequences appeared highly expressed in patients.

Input material: sorted CD4+, CD8+, or CD8+CD57+ T cells (not recorded which) from PBMCs. The receptor comes from a human donor in good health, serving as a control.

CDR3 DNA sequence: TGTGCCAGCAGCATCAACCCCGGGGGGCTGTACGAAAAACTGTTTTTT. Its translation: CASSINPGGLYEKLFF. This sequence joins TRBV11-2 and TRBJ1-4, with a possible D match to TRBD1 (6 bases). Trimming shortened V by 5 bases and J by 8 bases, and 21 bases separated the two germline ends. The CDR3 has 16 residues. Germline CDR1 is SGHAT and CDR2 is FQNNGV.